The TCR beta chain under discussion was sequenced for a study of early T cells in non-severe SARS-CoV-2 infection. For the study at large: Sequenced material consisted of bulk RNA (from unsorted whole blood), and chains were unpaired.

Individual cDNA molecules carried attached unique molecular identifiers. TCRdb reprocessed the 5' RACE reads with MiXCR, giving one entry per CDR3 protein. The sample carries about 27,000 distinct CDR3 sequences, around 3% recorded once. Study results and limitations: Lookups in VDJdb leaned toward anti-spike CD8 responses and missed private and CD4 specificities.

Germline V gene lookup returns CDR1 LNHDA and CDR2 SQIVND (reference sequence). The CDR3 sequence is 16 residues long. J was trimmed by 4 bases and V by 3 bases; bases with no gene match: 5. This clonotype was seen repeatedly, ten times or more. What it binds is not known. The receptor was derived from an adult who was a healthcare worker with PCR-confirmed SARS-CoV-2 infection or an uninfected control (not recorded which). V usage is TRBV19 and J usage is TRBJ2-5; 13 bases match TRBD2. Source material: whole blood. CDR3 in amino acids: CASSMGTSGAGETQYF. CDR3 nucleotides: TGTGCCAGTAGTATGGGGACTAGCGGGGCCGGAGAGACCCAGTACTTC.